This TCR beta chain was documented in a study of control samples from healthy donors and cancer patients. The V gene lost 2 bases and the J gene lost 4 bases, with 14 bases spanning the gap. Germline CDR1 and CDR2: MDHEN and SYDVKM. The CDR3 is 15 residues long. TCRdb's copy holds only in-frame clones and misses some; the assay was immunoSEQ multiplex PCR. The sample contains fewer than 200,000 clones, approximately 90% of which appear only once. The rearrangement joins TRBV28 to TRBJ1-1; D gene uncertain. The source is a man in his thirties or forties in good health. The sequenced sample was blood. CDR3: CASSLPTRSTTEAFF. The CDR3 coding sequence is TGTGCCAGCAGTTTACCGACGCGATCAACCACTGAAGCTTTCTTT.